This T cell receptor beta chain emerged from a study of T cells expressing NK-cell markers. About the research overall: Serological testing identified most of the eight sequenced donors as HCMV-seropositive and one as seronegative. Study-level results: Dominant NKG2C+ clonotype frequencies of about 1.0-8% of CD8+ T cells were measured in about six donors.

TCRdb reanalyzed the 5' RACE reads, giving one entry per CDR3 protein sequence and no DNA. The ten most abundant clones cover approximately 1.4% of a sample with about 430,000 distinct CDR3 sequences. The CDR3 is made up of 16 amino acids. Germline V lookup: CDR1 MNHEY, CDR2 SVGAGI. Turning to this clonotype: The antigen is unknown.

The chain couples TRBV6-5 to TRBJ1-6. Sequencing used blood T cells: a sorted CD56 or NKG2C T cell subset, CD4+ or CD8+ T cells, or bulk PBMC T cells (not recorded which). This receptor was taken from a woman between 45 and 65 years old in good health. CDR3 sequence reads: CASSYSSISYNSPLHF.